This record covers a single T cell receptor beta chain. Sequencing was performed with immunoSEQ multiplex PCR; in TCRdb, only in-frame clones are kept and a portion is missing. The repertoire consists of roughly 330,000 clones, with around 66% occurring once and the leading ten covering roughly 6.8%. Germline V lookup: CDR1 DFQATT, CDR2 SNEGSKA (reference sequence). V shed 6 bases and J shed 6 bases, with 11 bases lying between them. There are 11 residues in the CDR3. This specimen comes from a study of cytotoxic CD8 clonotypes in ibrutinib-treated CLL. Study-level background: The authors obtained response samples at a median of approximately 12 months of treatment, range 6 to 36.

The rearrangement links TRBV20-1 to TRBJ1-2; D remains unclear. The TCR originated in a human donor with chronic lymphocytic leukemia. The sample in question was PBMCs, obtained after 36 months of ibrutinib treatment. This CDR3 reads CSAPSPNGYTF. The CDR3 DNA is TGCAGTGCCCCGTCCCCGAATGGCTACACCTTC.